The present T cell receptor (beta chain) was sequenced within a study of shared clonotypes between healthy human individuals (TCRdb year 2020). About the investigation overall: Three men and a couple of women, aged 18 to 49 years, made up the cohort. Per donor, three plates each were used for CD4 naive and CD4 memory, two for CD8 naive, and one for CD8 memory. Leukapheresis yielded between about 0.94 and 9 billion PBMCs per donor. Blood TCR repertoires of several healthy adults were deeply sequenced to estimate repertoire size and the extent of clonotype sharing between individuals. Libraries were prepared and TCR repertoires were sequenced by different laboratories using diverse techniques, in order to increase sequencing depth and limit assay-specific biases.

A note on this clone: Its specific antigen is unknown. Base qualities are missing; no much larger clone stands one base away.

Relative to germline, V is 5 bases shorter and J is 5 bases shorter, with 18 bases between their ends. Inclusive of the bounding cysteine and phenylalanine, the CDR3 is 16 residues long. Only CDR3 DNA remains: 48 bases, in frame from the first base. CDR1 and CDR2 were assigned from the germline V gene (reference sequence) as SEHNR and FQNEAQ. Using the deep immunoSEQ assay, TCR CDR3 regions were amplified from genomic DNA by multiplex PCR. Genomic DNA extracted from each cell subset was distributed evenly over all wells of several immunoSEQ 96-well plates, and each plate served as one replicate. For sorted subsets, 150 to 200 ng genomic DNA, equal to 25,000 to 35,000 T cell genomes, was loaded into each replicate PCR. The purified libraries were quantified using a Qubit 3.0 fluorometer, sized with a Bioanalyzer 2100, and then quantified again using the KAPA Library Quantification kit. Each immunoSEQ 96-well plate was sequenced on its own single-read 150-cycle Illumina NextSeq 550 flow cell. The authors processed their data as follows. Because only junctional sequences without quality scores were contained in the immunoSEQ output, filtering matching that applied to full-length reads could not be performed. Sequences were annotated with PyIR, a Python wrapper for IgBLAST v1.9, and V/J genes and CDR3 were assigned using IMGT germline references. Reads were filtered out if the reads had weak V/J assignments (E-value above 1e-6), no CDR3, stop codons, out-of-frame junctions, or ambiguous translated residues. V3J clonotypes were defined as sequences sharing the same inferred V gene, J gene, and CDR3 amino acid sequence. Percentage overlap between repertoires was computed as shared unique clonotypes divided by the size of the smaller repertoire. Richness of each repertoire was evaluated using RTK rarefaction, the Chao1 estimator, and Recon v2.1 estimates of unobserved clonotypes. For all TCRbeta clonotypes obtained by the gDNA method from a handful of donors, generation probabilities were computed with OLGA. This immuneACCESS table, as held by TCRdb, lists in-frame sequences with V and J called but not all clones. Of the missing ones, under half trace to an unresolved V gene in checked studies; the others have no known cause. V, J and clone size derive from that table, while D and trimming were established from the DNA sequence. The table for this sample lists some 800,000 clones; 80% to 95% of them were counted only once. Under 30% of the sample lies in the top ten.

General study outcomes and caveats: Across a few donors, roughly 5.1% of naive CD4, roughly 3.3% of naive CD8, 2.3% of memory CD4, and approximately 0.4% of memory CD8 clonotypes were shared. Rarefaction of sorted-subset datasets indicated incomplete sequencing despite the large sequencing depth. Higher generation probabilities were observed for clonotypes shared by all four sorted-subset donors than for non-shared clonotypes. Pairwise subsampling indicated that sequencing depth was expected to affect the degree of clonotype sharing among donors. Naive subsets generally had larger estimated clonotype richness than memory subsets did. The small number of donors limited the genetic and exposure-history diversity represented. Sampling was restricted to blood, and TCR repertoires in tissue are likely to differ from TCR repertoires in blood.

CD8 naive samples consisted of CD45RO-negative cells that were positively selected for CCR7, yielding a CD45RA+CCR7+ population without TemRA cells. Healthy HIV-negative adults with no recently reported acute infections or vaccinations were included as donors. Only Caucasian adults living in Nashville, Tennessee, USA were represented among the donors. Blood was collected by leukapheresis, and PBMCs were isolated by Ficoll-Histopaque density gradient centrifugation and then cryopreserved in liquid nitrogen vapor phase. Analytical flow cytometry was used to check the purity and quantity of every magnetically sorted T cell population. From each sorted fraction, genomic DNA was isolated and quantified by UV absorbance on a Nanodrop 2000c.

Sequenced sample: naive CD8+ T cells sorted from blood. Read against the paper, the sample's cell subset or site label means: CD45RA+CCR7+. The source is a man aged 30-40 years in good health. Recombination linked TRBV7-9 to TRBJ2-2; a weak D assignment points to TRBD1 (5 bases agree). The DNA is as follows: TGTGCCAGCAGCCCCCCGCCAGGGTACGAAACCGGGGAGCTGTTTTTT. It translates to CASSPPPGYETGELFF.